The rows below give T cell receptor beta chains drawn from one sample of a study of shared clonotypes between healthy human individuals. Measured with immunoSEQ multiplex PCR; TCRdb has only the in-frame clones, and not every one. The sample shows 2 million to 2.5 million clones, roughly 94% of them seen only once. The sequenced material came from naive CD8+ T cells sorted from blood. The receptors come from a man younger than 30 in good health. The CDR3 runs from the conserved cysteine through the conserved F or W. D genes are given only for firm matches. Not every row has a clone size; where given, it reads once, few, many or a size class.

TRBV30	-	TRBJ1-1	-	TGTGCCTGGAGGGGGGTGGGGACCACTGAAGCTTTCTTT	CAWRGVGTTEAFF
TRBV6-6	TRBD1	TRBJ1-2	few	TGTGCCAGCAGGGCCTTAAACAGGGGCTATGGCTACACCTTC	CASRALNRGYGYTF
TRBV7-6	-	TRBJ2-7	-	TGTGCCAGCAGCTTAGCAAGGGGAAACGTCCACGAGCAGTACTTC	CASSLARGNVHEQYF
TRBV19	-	TRBJ2-2	once	TGTGCCAGTAGTATAGATCTGGAATACACCGGGGAGCTGTTTTTT	CASSIDLEYTGELFF
TRBV14	-	TRBJ1-5	-	TGTGCCAGCAGCCAAGATCTAGATCAGCCCCAGCATTTT	CASSQDLDQPQHF
TRBV5-1	-	TRBJ1-2	-	TGCGCCAGCAGCTTGACCGGGGACTCTAACTATGGCTACACCTTC	CASSLTGDSNYGYTF
TRBV10-3	-	TRBJ1-1	once	TGTGCCATCAGTGAGTCAAGCGGAAATGAAGCTTTCTTT	CAISESSGNEAFF
TRBV25-1	-	TRBJ2-3	-	TGTGCCAGCAGTCCTCACAGTTTACGGGGCCCCACAGATACGCAGTATTTT	CASSPHSLRGPTDTQYF
TRBV5-6	-	TRBJ2-2	-	TGTGCCAGCAGCTTAGTCAGGGGCCAGACTTTGAACACCGGGGAGCTGTTTTTT	CASSLVRGQTLNTGELFF
TRBV2	-	TRBJ2-7	-	TGTGCCAGCAGTGGGTCAGTCCTCGACGAGCAGTACTTC	CASSGSVLDEQYF
TRBV28	TRBD2	TRBJ2-7	-	TGTGCCGCCCATTCTAGCGGGGGGGTCCCCTACGAGCAGTACTTC	CAAHSSGGVPYEQYF
TRBV5-1	-	TRBJ1-5	few	TGCGCCAGCAGCTTGGGGACTGGCAACAATCAGCCCCAGCATTTT	CASSLGTGNNQPQHF
TRBV11-2	-	TRBJ1-1	-	TGTGCCAGCAGCTTAGAAGAAGCGGAGGCTGAAGCTTTCTTT	CASSLEEAEAEAFF
TRBV4-1	TRBD1	TRBJ2-7	-	TGCGCCAGCAGCCAAGTTGTGACAGGGGGCTCTTACGAGCAGTACTTC	CASSQVVTGGSYEQYF
TRBV7-6	TRBD1	TRBJ2-7	-	TGTGCCAGCAGCTTGGGACAGAACTCCTACGAGCAGTACTTC	CASSLGQNSYEQYF
TRBV5-8	-	TRBJ1-2	-	TGTGCCAGCAGCCCCCGAGGAGCCGTCTTCAATGGCTACACCTTC	CASSPRGAVFNGYTF
TRBV27	TRBD2	TRBJ2-5	-	TGTGCCAGCATGGGAGGGGAGACCCAGTACTTC	CASMGGETQYF
TRBV5-1	TRBD1	TRBJ2-5	-	TGCGCCAGCAGCATAAGGGACAGGACGGGGGAGACCCAGTACTTC	CASSIRDRTGETQYF
TRBV27	TRBD2	TRBJ2-5	-	TGTGCCAGCAGTTCCATGGAGGTAGCGGGAGAGTCGGAGACCCAGTACTTC	CASSSMEVAGESETQYF
TRBV7-2	-	TRBJ2-7	-	TGTGCCAGCAGCCGGGACCCTGCCTACGAGCAGTACTTC	CASSRDPAYEQYF
TRBV7-2	TRBD2	TRBJ2-3	-	TGTGCCAGCAGCCCAGTGGCGGGGGGGCCCGTGGTAGATACGCAGTATTTT	CASSPVAGGPVVDTQYF
TRBV13	-	TRBJ1-5	-	TGTGCCAGCAGCTTGGGCTCTAAGCCCCAGCATTTT	CASSLGSKPQHF
TRBV6-6	-	TRBJ1-5	-	TGTGCCAGCAGTTACGACAGCAATCAGCCCCAGCATTTT	CASSYDSNQPQHF
TRBV11-2	TRBD2	TRBJ2-3	-	TGTGCCAGCAGCTTAGAAGCGCGGGGGGGCGCAGATACGCAGTATTTT	CASSLEARGGADTQYF
TRBV6-5	-	TRBJ1-1	-	TGTGCCAGCAGTTACTCAGCGCACATGAACACTGAAGCTTTCTTT	CASSYSAHMNTEAFF
TRBV6-5	TRBD2	TRBJ2-7	-	TGTGCCAGCAGACCTAGCGGGGGGTTGTACGAGCAGTACTTC	CASRPSGGLYEQYF
TRBV5-1	-	TRBJ2-2	-	TGCGCCAGCAGCTTGGCAGGCCCACGGGATTCCGGGGAGCTGTTTTTT	CASSLAGPRDSGELFF
TRBV11-3	-	TRBJ2-1	-	TGTGCCAGCAGCCTATACAACAATGAGCAGTTCTTC	CASSLYNNEQFF
TRBV19	-	TRBJ2-7	-	TGTGCCAGTAGTGGCGGGACAGCCTACGAGCAGTACTTC	CASSGGTAYEQYF
TRBV5-1	-	TRBJ1-1	once	TGCGCCAGCAGCCACAGCAACACTGAAGCTTTCTTT	CASSHSNTEAFF
TRBV19	TRBD1	TRBJ1-5	few	TGTGCCAGTACCAGCACTGTGACAGGGAGTAATCAGCCCCAGCATTTT	CASTSTVTGSNQPQHF
TRBV6-1	TRBD1	TRBJ2-7	once	TGTGCCAGCAGTGACTGGACAGGTGACGAGCAGTACTTC	CASSDWTGDEQYF
TRBV7-9	-	TRBJ2-7	-	TGTGCCAGCAGCTATTTAGGGGGACCCCAGGGTCTCGAGCAGTACTTC	CASSYLGGPQGLEQYF
TRBV11-2	TRBD2	TRBJ2-7	-	TGTGCCAGCAGCTTAGCGGCGGGAGGGCACTACGAGCAGTACTTC	CASSLAAGGHYEQYF
TRBV11-2	TRBD2	TRBJ2-1	-	TGTGCCAGCAGCTTATGGGGGGGCTCCTACAATGAGCAGTTCTTC	CASSLWGGSYNEQFF
TRBV21-1	-	TRBJ2-7	-	TGTGCCAGCAGCAACCGGGACAGGGTCTACGAGCAGTACTTC	CASSNRDRVYEQYF
TRBV6-1	-	TRBJ2-5	-	TGTGCCAGCAGTGAGCCTGGTACCATGAGGCAGGGGACCCCAGGGACCCAGTACTTC	CASSEPGTMRQGTPGTQYF
TRBV19	TRBD1	TRBJ2-7	-	TGTGCCAGTAGTACGCCTCCTGGACAGGGCTACGAGCAGTACTTC	CASSTPPGQGYEQYF
TRBV13	-	TRBJ2-5	-	TGTGCCAGCAGCACCGGCACGGAAGAGACCCAGTACTTC	CASSTGTEETQYF
TRBV10-1	TRBD2	TRBJ2-7	-	TGCGCCAGCAGTCCCGGACTAGCGGCTAACGAGCAGTACTTC	CASSPGLAANEQYF
TRBV6-4	-	TRBJ1-4	-	TGTGCCAGCAGTGACCTGAACCCGGAGCGAGACGGGAATGAAAAACTGTTTTTT	CASSDLNPERDGNEKLFF